A single sample gave rise to the 27 T cell receptor beta chains below, sequenced in a study of blood T cell repertoires in COVID-19. Some clones are missing from TCRdb's copy, which holds only in-frame ones; the method was immunoSEQ multiplex PCR. The repertoire holds roughly 100,000 clones, 65% to 90% seen once, with 4% to 5% in the top ten. The source material was peripheral blood. The origin of the receptors is a middle-aged man with acute or convalescent COVID-19.

The chain combines TRBV29-1 with TRBJ2-2; TRBD1 matches 8 bases. The CDR3 loop spans 13 amino acids. Germline V gene data show CDR1 as SQVTM and CDR2 as ANQGSEA. With V trimmed by 1 base and J by 5 bases, 0 bases remained unmatched. The CDR3 bases are TGCAGCGTTGAAGGACAGGGGACCGGGGAGCTGTTTTTT. The encoded protein is CSVEGQGTGELFF.

The chain has TRBV13 and TRBJ2-5; D perhaps matches TRBD2 (6 bases). CDR1 and CDR2 (germline): PRHDT, FYEKMQ (reference sequence). The CDR3 sequence is 11 residues long. Deletions cut 5 bases from V and 7 bases from J, with 8 bases between. CDR3: CASSAGPTQYF. In DNA, the CDR3 is TGTGCCAGCAGCGCGGGACCGACCCAGTACTTC.

The chain carries TRBV5-5 and TRBJ1-6, with D unresolved. CDR1 SGHKS and CDR2 YYEKEE come from the germline V gene (reference sequence). Trimming pared 0 bases from V and 1 base from J, leaving 8 bases between. CDR3 size: 16 residues. The CDR3 loop is CASSLERVSYNSPLHF. CDR3 nucleotides: TGTGCCAGCAGCTTGGAGAGGGTTTCCTATAATTCACCCCTCCACTTT.

The V gene is TRBV5-1, the J gene TRBJ1-4; the match to TRBD1 covers 9 bases. CDR3 length: 14 amino acids. Germline V lookup: CDR1 SGHRS, CDR2 YFSETQ. With V trimmed by 6 bases and J by 6 bases, 6 bases remained unmatched. The CDR3 loop is CASTLQGADEKLFF. In nucleotides, the CDR3 is TGCGCCAGCACCCTACAGGGGGCTGATGAAAAACTGTTTTTT.

Written as DNA, the CDR3 is TGTGCCAGCAGCTTGAGCTCTGGGGCCAACGTCCTGACTTTC. Its protein product is CASSLSSGANVLTF. V gene TRBV7-8 combines with J gene TRBJ2-6, with no clear D. Germline V CDR1 and CDR2: SGHVS, FQNEAQ. The CDR3 contains 14 residues. V lost 3 bases to trimming and J lost 0 bases, with 3 bases between them.

CDR3 residues: CASSRWDRTSTDTQYF. As DNA, the CDR3 is TGTGCCAGCAGCCGTTGGGACAGGACTAGCACAGATACGCAGTATTTT. The chain links TRBV11-2 to TRBJ2-3; 8 nucleotides line up with TRBD1. CDR3 size: 16 residues. Germline CDR1 is SGHAT and CDR2 is FQNNGV. The J segment lost 0 bases and the V segment lost 5 bases, leaving 7 bases of the junction unmatched.

The V and J genes are TRBV29-1 and TRBJ1-2, with 7 positions matching TRBD1. The CDR3 length is 12 residues. Looked up from germline, CDR1 is SQVTM and CDR2 is ANQGSEA. V lost 6 bases to trimming and J lost 2 bases; unmatched junction nucleotides: 3. This CDR3 is CSVLTGNYGYTF. The CDR3 DNA sequence: TGCAGCGTACTGACAGGGAACTATGGCTACACCTTC.

The chain has TRBV19 and TRBJ1-3; 7 positions agree with TRBD1. The CDR3 length is 16 residues. The germline CDR1 and CDR2 sequences are LNHDA and SQIVND (reference sequence). V was clipped by 5 bases and J by 0 bases; unmatched bases: 7. CDR3 nucleotides: TGTGCCAGTAGTCCCGGGACAGCGTTCTCTGGAAACACCATATATTTT. Translation gives CASSPGTAFSGNTIYF.

This clone is a singleton in its sample. The chain links TRBV24-1 to TRBJ1-5; 7 nucleotides line up with TRBD1. J was trimmed by 1 base and V by 2 bases; bases with no gene match: 4. Germline-derived CDR1 and CDR2 are KGHDR and SFDVKD. The CDR3 contains 16 residues. The DNA of the CDR3 is TGTGCCACCAGTGATTCGAGGGGGCGAAGCAATCAGCCCCAGCATTTT. Its protein product is CATSDSRGRSNQPQHF.

This clone was seen a handful of times. This chain joins TRBV7-9 and TRBJ2-7; D gene ambiguous. With 1 base removed from V and 6 bases from J, the gap between germline ends came to 7 bases. The CDR3 extends over 12 amino acids. The germline V gene has CDR1 SEHNR and CDR2 FQNEAQ (reference sequence). DNA for the CDR3: TGTGCCAGCAGCTTAGAACTACTCGAGCAGTACTTC. Amino acid sequence: CASSLELLEQYF.

J is TRBJ2-7 and V is TRBV5-4; 8 nucleotides agree with TRBD2. Trimming removed 5 bases from V and 2 bases from J; junction bases left unmatched: 6. The CDR3 covers 14 residues. Germline V gives CDR1 SGHNT, CDR2 YYREEE (reference sequence). CDR3 nucleotide sequence: TGTGCCAGCAGATCCGGGACTAGAACCTACGAGCAGTACTTC. It yields the protein CASRSGTRTYEQYF.

The chain combines TRBV5-8 with TRBJ1-4; weak D call: TRBD1 (5 bases). This CDR3 contains 14 residues. The germline V gene encodes CDR1 SGHTS and CDR2 YDEGEE. With 0 bases removed from V and 10 bases from J, the gap between germline ends came to 13 bases. The CDR3 loop reads CASSLGGVFGKLFF. Written as DNA, the CDR3 is TGTGCCAGCAGCTTGGGGGGGGTCTTTGGAAAACTGTTTTTT.

The V gene is TRBV7-3, the J gene TRBJ2-2, with D unclear. Germline CDR1 reads SGHTA; CDR2 reads FQGTGA. Trimming shortened V by 5 bases and J by 6 bases, and 7 bases separated the two germline ends. The length of the CDR3 is 12 residues. The CDR3 protein is CASSPNSGELFF. The CDR3 DNA follows: TGTGCCAGCAGCCCAAATTCCGGGGAGCTGTTTTTT.

This rearrangement joins TRBV28 to TRBJ1-2; perhaps TRBD1 as D (6 bases). V was shortened by 5 bases and J by 8 bases, with 24 bases between the two germline ends. The CDR3 runs 16 residues. From germline, CDR1 is MDHEN and CDR2 SYDVKM. The CDR3 reads CASSLLWGGDMRGYTF. In nucleotides, the CDR3 is TGTGCCAGCAGTCTACTTTGGGGGGGCGACATGAGGGGCTACACCTTC.

V is TRBV5-1 and J is TRBJ2-3; 8 nucleotides align to TRBD2. Germline CDR1 is SGHRS and CDR2 is YFSETQ. Trimming at V came to 0 bases and at J to 2 bases, leaving 5 bases not matched to a gene. The CDR3 has 16 amino acids. This chain's CDR3 is CASSLARGGFTDTQYF. CDR3 coding DNA: TGCGCCAGCAGCTTGGCTCGGGGGGGATTCACAGATACGCAGTATTTT.

This clone was counted a single time. V is TRBV7-9 and J is TRBJ2-7; a weak D match, TRBD2 (5 bases). Germline V gives CDR1 SEHNR, CDR2 FQNEAQ (reference sequence). The CDR3 runs 13 residues. V lost 5 bases, J lost 4 bases, and 12 bases lay in between. CDR3 sequence reads: CASSPRGEYEQYF. The DNA of the CDR3 is TGTGCCAGCAGCCCCCGGGGAGAATACGAGCAGTACTTC. Full variable domain (rest looked up from reference TRBV7-9 and TRBJ2-7): DTGVSQNPRHKITKRGQNVTFRCDPISEHNRLYWYRQTLGQGPEFLTYFQNEAQLEKSRLLSDRFSAERPKGSFSTLEIQRTEQGDSAMYLCASSPRGEYEQYFGPGTRLTVT.

This clone occurred a few times. The chain couples TRBV5-6 to TRBJ2-7; TRBD2 matches at 12 bases. The CDR3 is 18 residues long. V lost 0 bases, J lost 0 bases, and 7 bases stayed unmatched. In germline, CDR1 is SGHDT, CDR2 YYEEEE. DNA for the CDR3: TGTGCCAGCAGCTTGGTGTCTAGCGGGAGGGCCTACTCCTACGAGCAGTACTTC. It yields the protein CASSLVSSGRAYSYEQYF.

This chain joins TRBV25-1 and TRBJ1-1; the match to TRBD1 covers 9 bases. Trimming at V came to 3 bases and at J to 11 bases, leaving 4 bases not matched to a gene. Germline loops: CDR1 MGHDK, CDR2 SYGVNS. The CDR3 length is 12 residues. CDR3 amino acids: CASSDRTGVAFF. CDR3 DNA sequence: TGTGCCAGCAGTGATAGGACAGGGGTCGCTTTCTTT. The variable domain in full, completed from reference TRBV25-1 and TRBJ1-1, reads EADIYQTPRYLVIGTGKKITLECSQTMGHDKMYWYQQDPGMELHLIHYSYGVNSTEKGDLSSESTVSRIRTEHFPLTLESARPSHTSQYLCASSDRTGVAFFGQGTRLTVV.

The genes are TRBV19 and TRBJ1-5; 9 bases agree with TRBD1. Trimming cost V 5 bases and J 7 bases; bases outside gene matches: 6. Per germline, CDR1 LNHDA and CDR2 SQIVND (reference sequence). The CDR3 has 14 amino acids. In DNA form, the CDR3 reads TGTGCCAGTAGTCCCGGACAGGGGATACAGCCCCAGCATTTT. This codes for CASSPGQGIQPQHF.

J is TRBJ1-5 and V is TRBV11-1; TRBD1 matches 7 bases. The CDR3 sequence is 15 residues long. Losses at the gene ends were 1 base for V and 0 bases for J; bases not matched to a gene: 0. Germline CDR1 reads SGHAT; CDR2 reads FQDESV (reference sequence). This CDR3 reads CASSLGQGSNQPQHF. In nucleotides, the CDR3 is TGTGCCAGCAGCTTAGGACAGGGTAGCAATCAGCCCCAGCATTTT. Full variable domain (missing parts from reference TRBV11-1 and TRBJ1-5): EAEVAQSPRYKITEKSQAVAFWCDPISGHATLYWYRQILGQGPELLVQFQDESVVDDSQLPKDRFSAERLKGVDSTLKIQPAELGDSAMYLCASSLGQGSNQPQHFGDGTRLSIL.

This chain joins TRBV6-1 and TRBJ2-7; 9 bases fit TRBD1. Germline CDR1 reads MNHNS; CDR2 reads SASEGT. V trimming: 2 bases; J trimming: 1 base; junction bases outside the gene matches: 3. This CDR3 comprises 15 residues. CDR3 DNA sequence: TGTGCCAGCAGTGAATCGACAGGGGGTTCCTACGAGCAGTACTTC. It translates to CASSESTGGSYEQYF.

The chain uses TRBV4-1 and TRBJ1-4, with D perhaps TRBD1 (5 bases). The CDR3 has 13 amino acids. V lost 0 bases, J lost 11 bases, and 10 bases lay in between. Germline CDR1 and CDR2: MGHRA and YSYEKL. CDR3 residues: CASSQDLKGKLFF. CDR3 nucleotide sequence: TGCGCCAGCAGCCAAGATCTTAAGGGGAAACTGTTTTTT.

The V and J genes are TRBV7-8 and TRBJ2-3; TRBD2 agrees at 11 bases. This CDR3 comprises 18 residues. In germline, CDR1 is SGHVS, CDR2 FQNEAQ. Unmatched junction bases numbered 6, after V lost 1 base and J lost 0 bases. CDR3 DNA sequence: TGTGCCAGCAGCTTAGGCCTAGCGGGGGGCTTTAGCACAGATACGCAGTATTTT. Protein product: CASSLGLAGGFSTDTQYF.

The V gene is TRBV27, the J gene TRBJ1-4, with TRBD1 matching over 7 bases. The length of the CDR3 is 15 residues. Germline V CDR1 and CDR2: MNHEY, SMNVEV (reference sequence). The trim removed 0 bases at V and 8 bases at J, leaving 6 bases unmatched. The chain's CDR3 is CASSLSFAQGEKLFF. CDR3 coding DNA: TGTGCCAGCAGTTTATCCTTTGCACAGGGGGAAAAACTGTTTTTT.

On this clone: Mismatch with germline at one junction end may stem from a read error. The chain is built from TRBV7-7 and TRBJ2-1; 7 bases align to TRBD2. Germline V CDR1 and CDR2: SSHAT, FNYEAQ (reference sequence). The CDR3 sequence is 15 residues long. CDR3 protein: CASSLVAGEYNEQFF. CDR3 bases: TGTGCTAGCAGCTTAGTGGCGGGGGAGTACAATGAGCAGTTCTTC. Full variable domain (rest looked up from reference TRBV7-7 and TRBJ2-1): GAGVSQSPRYKVTKRGQDVTLRCDPISSHATLYWYQQALGQGPEFLTYFNYEAQPDKSGLPSDRFSAERPEGSISTLTIQRTEQRDSAMYRCASSLVAGEYNEQFFGPGTRLTVL.

The chain employs TRBV28 and TRBJ2-7, with D maybe TRBD1 (6 bases). There are 18 residues in the CDR3. CDR1 and CDR2 (germline): MDHEN, SYDVKM. Trimming pared 5 bases from V and 3 bases from J, leaving 26 bases between. The CDR3 region is CASSPIHLLQGTNYEQYF. The CDR3 nucleotides read TGTGCCAGCAGTCCAATCCACCTTTTACAGGGCACGAACTACGAGCAGTACTTC.

The J gene is TRBJ1-5, the V gene TRBV7-8; D unclear. V lost 1 base and J 0 bases, leaving 4 bases between the germline ends. The CDR3 spans 14 residues. Per the germline V gene, CDR1 is SGHVS and CDR2 is FQNEAQ. Here the CDR3 DNA reads TGTGCCAGCAGCTTAGTAAATAGCAATCAGCCCCAGCATTTT. Its translation is CASSLVNSNQPQHF. Full variable domain (missing parts from reference TRBV7-8 and TRBJ1-5): GAGVSQSPRYKVAKRGQDVALRCDPISGHVSLFWYQQALGQGPEFLTYFQNEAQLDKSGLPSDRFFAERPEGSVSTLKIQRTQQEDSAVYLCASSLVNSNQPQHFGDGTRLSIL.